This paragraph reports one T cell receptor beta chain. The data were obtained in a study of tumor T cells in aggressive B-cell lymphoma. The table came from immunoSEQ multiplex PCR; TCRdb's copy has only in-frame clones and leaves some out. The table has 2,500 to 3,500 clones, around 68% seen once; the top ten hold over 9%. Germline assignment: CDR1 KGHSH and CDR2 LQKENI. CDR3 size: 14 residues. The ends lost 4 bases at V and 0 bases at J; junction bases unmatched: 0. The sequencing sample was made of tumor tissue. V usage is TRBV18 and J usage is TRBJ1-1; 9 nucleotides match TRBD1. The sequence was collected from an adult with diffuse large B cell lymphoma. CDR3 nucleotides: TGTGCCAGCTCACGGGACAGGGTGAACACTGAAGCTTTCTTT. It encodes CASSRDRVNTEAFF.